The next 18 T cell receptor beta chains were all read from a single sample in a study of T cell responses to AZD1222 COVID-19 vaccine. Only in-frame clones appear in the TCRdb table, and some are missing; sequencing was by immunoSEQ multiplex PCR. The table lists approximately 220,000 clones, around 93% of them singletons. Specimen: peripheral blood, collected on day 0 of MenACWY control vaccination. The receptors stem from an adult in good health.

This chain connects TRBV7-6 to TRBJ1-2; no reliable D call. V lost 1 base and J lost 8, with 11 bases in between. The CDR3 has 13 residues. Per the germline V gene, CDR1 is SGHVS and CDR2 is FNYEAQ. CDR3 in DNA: TGTGCCAGCAGCTTAGTAGGGCTCGGCGGCTACACCTTC. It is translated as CASSLVGLGGYTF. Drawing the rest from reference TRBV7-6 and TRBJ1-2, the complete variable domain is GAGVSQSPRYKVTKRGQDVALRCDPISGHVSLYWYRQALGQGPEFLTYFNYEAQQDKSGLPNDRFSAERPEGSISTLTIQRTEQRDSAMYRCASSLVGLGGYTFGSGTRLTVV.

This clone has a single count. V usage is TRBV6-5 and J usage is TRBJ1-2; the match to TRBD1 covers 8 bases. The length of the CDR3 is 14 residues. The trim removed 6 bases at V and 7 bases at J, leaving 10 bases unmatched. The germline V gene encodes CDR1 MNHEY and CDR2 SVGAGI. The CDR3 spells CASRAGGTGGGYTF. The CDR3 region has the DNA TGTGCCAGCAGGGCCGGCGGGACAGGTGGTGGCTACACCTTC.

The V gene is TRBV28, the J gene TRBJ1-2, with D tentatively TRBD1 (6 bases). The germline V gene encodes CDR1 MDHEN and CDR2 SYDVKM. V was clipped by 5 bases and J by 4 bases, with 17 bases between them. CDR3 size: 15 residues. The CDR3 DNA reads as TGTGCCAGCAGTACCGGGACATCCCTCTCCTATGGCTACACCTTC. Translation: CASSTGTSLSYGYTF.

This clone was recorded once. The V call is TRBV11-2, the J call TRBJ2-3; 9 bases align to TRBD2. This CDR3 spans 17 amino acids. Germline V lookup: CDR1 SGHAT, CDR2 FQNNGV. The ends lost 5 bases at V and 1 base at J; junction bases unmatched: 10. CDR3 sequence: CASSEIAGASGTDTQYF. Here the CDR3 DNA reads TGTGCCAGCAGCGAAATAGCGGGGGCCTCGGGCACAGATACGCAGTATTTT.

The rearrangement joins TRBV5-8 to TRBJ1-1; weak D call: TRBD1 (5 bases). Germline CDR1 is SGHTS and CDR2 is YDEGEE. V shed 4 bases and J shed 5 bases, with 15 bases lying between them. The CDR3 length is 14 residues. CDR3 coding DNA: TGTGCCAGCAGCCTATTGGGGGTTGAAACTGAAGCTTTCTTT. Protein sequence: CASSLLGVETEAFF. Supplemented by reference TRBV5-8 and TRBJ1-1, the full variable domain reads EAGVTQSPTHLIKTRGQQATLRCSPISGHTSVYWYQQALGLGLQFLLWYDEGEERNRGNFPPRFSGRQFPNYSSELNVNALELEDSALYLCASSLLGVETEAFFGQGTRLTVV.

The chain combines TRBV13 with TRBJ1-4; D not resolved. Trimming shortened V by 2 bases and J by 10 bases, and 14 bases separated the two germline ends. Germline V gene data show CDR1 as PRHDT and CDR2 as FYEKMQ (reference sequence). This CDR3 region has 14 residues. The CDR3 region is CASSLSMENGKLFF. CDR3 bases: TGTGCCAGCAGCTTAAGCATGGAGAACGGAAAACTGTTTTTT.

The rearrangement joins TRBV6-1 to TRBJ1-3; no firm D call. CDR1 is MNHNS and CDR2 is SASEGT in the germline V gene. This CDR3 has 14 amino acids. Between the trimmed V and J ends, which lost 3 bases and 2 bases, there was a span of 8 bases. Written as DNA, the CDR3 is TGTGCCAGCAGTGAGCCACTGGCTGGAAACACCATATATTTT. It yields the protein CASSEPLAGNTIYF.

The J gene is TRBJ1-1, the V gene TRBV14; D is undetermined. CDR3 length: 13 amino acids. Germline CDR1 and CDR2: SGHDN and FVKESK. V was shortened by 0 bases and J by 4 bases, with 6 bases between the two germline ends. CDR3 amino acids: CASSQDLITEAFF. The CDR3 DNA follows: TGTGCCAGCAGCCAAGATCTGATCACTGAAGCTTTCTTT.

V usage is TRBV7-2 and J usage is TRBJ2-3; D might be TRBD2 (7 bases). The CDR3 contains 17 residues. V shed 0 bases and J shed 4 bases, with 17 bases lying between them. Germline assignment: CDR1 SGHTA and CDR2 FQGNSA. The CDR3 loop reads CASSLAFRGAAADTQYF. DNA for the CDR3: TGTGCCAGCAGCTTAGCTTTTCGGGGGGCAGCAGCAGATACGCAGTATTTT.

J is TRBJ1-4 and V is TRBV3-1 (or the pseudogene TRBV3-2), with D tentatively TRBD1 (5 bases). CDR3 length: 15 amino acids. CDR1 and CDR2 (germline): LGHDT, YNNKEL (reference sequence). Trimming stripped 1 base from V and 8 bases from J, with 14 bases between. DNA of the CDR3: TGTGCCAGCAGCCAAGGAGCCGGGACCAGCGAAAAACTGTTTTTT. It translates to CASSQGAGTSEKLFF.

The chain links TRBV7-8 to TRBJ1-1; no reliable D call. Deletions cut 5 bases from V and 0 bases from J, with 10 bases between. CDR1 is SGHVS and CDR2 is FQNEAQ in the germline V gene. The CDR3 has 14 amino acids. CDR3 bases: TGTGCCAGCAGCAGATTAGTCGTGAACACTGAAGCTTTCTTT. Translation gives CASSRLVVNTEAFF.

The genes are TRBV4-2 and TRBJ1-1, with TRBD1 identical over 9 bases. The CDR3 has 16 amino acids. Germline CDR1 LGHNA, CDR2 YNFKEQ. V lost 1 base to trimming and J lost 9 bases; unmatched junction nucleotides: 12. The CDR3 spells CASSQGVGQGFRKAFF. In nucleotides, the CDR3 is TGTGCCAGCAGCCAAGGAGTCGGACAGGGGTTTAGAAAAGCTTTCTTT.

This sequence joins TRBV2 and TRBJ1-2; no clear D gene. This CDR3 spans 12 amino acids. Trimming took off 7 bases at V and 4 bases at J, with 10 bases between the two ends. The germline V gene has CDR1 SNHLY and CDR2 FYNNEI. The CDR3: CASTRESYGYTF. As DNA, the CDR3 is TGTGCCAGCACCCGAGAATCCTATGGCTACACCTTC.

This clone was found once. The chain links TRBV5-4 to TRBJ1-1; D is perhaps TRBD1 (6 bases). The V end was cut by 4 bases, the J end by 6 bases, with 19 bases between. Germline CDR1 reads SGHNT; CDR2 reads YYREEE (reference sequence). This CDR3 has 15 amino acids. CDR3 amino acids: CASSQRLPGGPEAFF. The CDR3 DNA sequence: TGTGCCAGCAGCCAACGTCTCCCGGGGGGCCCTGAAGCTTTCTTT.

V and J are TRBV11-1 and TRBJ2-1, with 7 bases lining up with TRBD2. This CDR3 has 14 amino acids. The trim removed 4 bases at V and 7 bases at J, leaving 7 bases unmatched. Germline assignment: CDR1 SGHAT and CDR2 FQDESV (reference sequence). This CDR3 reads CASSSGGSVNEQFF. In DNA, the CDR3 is TGTGCCAGCAGCTCGGGGGGTAGCGTTAATGAGCAGTTCTTC. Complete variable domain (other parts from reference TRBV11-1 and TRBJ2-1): EAEVAQSPRYKITEKSQAVAFWCDPISGHATLYWYRQILGQGPELLVQFQDESVVDDSQLPKDRFSAERLKGVDSTLKIQPAELGDSAMYLCASSSGGSVNEQFFGPGTRLTVL.

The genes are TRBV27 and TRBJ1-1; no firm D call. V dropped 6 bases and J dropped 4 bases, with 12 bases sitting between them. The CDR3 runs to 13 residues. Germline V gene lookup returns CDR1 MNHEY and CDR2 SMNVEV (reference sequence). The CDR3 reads CASSSLPGTEAFF. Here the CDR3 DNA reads TGTGCCAGCAGCTCCCTTCCGGGCACTGAAGCTTTCTTT.

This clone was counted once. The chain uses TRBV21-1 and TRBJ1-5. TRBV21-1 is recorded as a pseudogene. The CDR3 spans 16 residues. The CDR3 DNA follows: TGTGCCAGCAGCAAAAATTACCCAAGAACCAATCAGCCCCAGCATTTT. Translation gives CASSKNYPRTNQPQHF.

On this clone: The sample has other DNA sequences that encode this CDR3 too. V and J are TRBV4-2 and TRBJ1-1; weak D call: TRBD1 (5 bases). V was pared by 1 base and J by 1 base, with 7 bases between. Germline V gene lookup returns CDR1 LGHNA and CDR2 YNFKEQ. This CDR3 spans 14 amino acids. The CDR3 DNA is TGTGCCAGCAGCCAAGTCGGGGGGAACACTGAAGCTTTCTTT. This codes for CASSQVGGNTEAFF.